A single sample gave rise to the 8 T cell receptor beta chains below, sequenced in a study of identical twins. Using its own MiXCR run on the 5' RACE reads, TCRdb lists one record per CDR3 protein. The table includes around 240,000 distinct CDR3 sequences, over 9.5% detected once. The sequenced sample consisted of memory T cells sorted from blood. The source of these receptors is a man aged 45 to 65 in good health.

This clonotype was observed a handful of times. The genes are TRBV6-5 and TRBJ2-3; perhaps TRBD2 as D (5 bases). The CDR3 consists of 15 residues. The ends were cut back, 2 bases at V and 0 bases at J, with 9 bases in the middle. The germline CDR1 and CDR2 sequences are MNHEY and SVGAGI. The CDR3 loop reads CASSYAPGSTDTQYF. In nucleotides, the CDR3 is TGTGCCAGCAGTTACGCCCCGGGGAGCACAGATACGCAGTATTTT.

The chain links TRBV13 to TRBJ2-5; 9 bases line up with TRBD1. Germline lookup yields CDR1 PRHDT and CDR2 FYEKMQ (reference sequence). V was clipped by 2 bases and J by 6 bases; unmatched bases: 10. The CDR3 has 16 amino acids. In nucleotides, the CDR3 is TGTGCCAGCAGCTTATGGGGACAGGGAATTGAGAAGACCCAGTACTTC. It specifies CASSLWGQGIEKTQYF.

The chain uses TRBV28 and TRBJ2-3; maybe TRBD2 (5 bases). CDR3 size: 14 residues. The V gene's germline CDR1 is MDHEN and CDR2 SYDVKM. V was cut by 6 bases and J by 6 bases, with 16 bases left in between. CDR3 amino acids: CASSKRPQRDTQYF. The CDR3 DNA reads as TGTGCCAGCAGCAAGCGGCCTCAGCGGGATACGCAGTATTTT.

The rearrangement uses TRBV3-1 and TRBJ1-6; D is uncertain. V shed 3 bases and J shed 6 bases, with 15 bases lying between them. The CDR3 extends over 16 amino acids. CDR1 is LGHDT and CDR2 is YNNKEL in the germline V gene (reference sequence). CDR3 region: CASSQSEARSNSPLHF. As DNA, the CDR3 is TGTGCCAGCAGCCAGAGTGAAGCCCGTTCTAATTCACCCCTCCACTTT.

This clonotype was counted many times. The genes are TRBV7-6 and TRBJ1-5; D unclear. CDR3 length: 14 residues. V was shortened by 5 bases and J by 7 bases, with 15 bases between the two germline ends. The germline V gene encodes CDR1 SGHVS and CDR2 FNYEAQ. The chain's CDR3 is CASSLGPSYQPQHF. CDR3 nucleotides: TGTGCCAGCAGCCTCGGACCCTCTTACCAGCCCCAGCATTTT.

The table lists this clonotype with a few counts. This rearrangement joins TRBV5-5 to TRBJ2-7; D not resolved. V dropped 1 base and J dropped 5 bases, with 10 bases sitting between them. The CDR3 extends over 13 amino acids. Germline lookup yields CDR1 SGHKS and CDR2 YYEKEE (reference sequence). For the CDR3, the DNA is TGTGCCAGCAGCTTGAGGTTTCGCCACGAGCAGTACTTC. Its translation: CASSLRFRHEQYF.

This clonotype was seen only a few times. The chain has TRBV28 and TRBJ2-5; TRBD2 might be the D (8 bases). The CDR3 length is 16 residues. The germline CDR1 and CDR2 sequences are MDHEN and SYDVKM. The V and J ends lost 1 base and 5 bases respectively, with 17 bases between them. The CDR3 DNA reads as TGTGCCAGCAGTTTATCGTCCGGGAGGGGGCAGGAGACCCAGTACTTC. As protein: CASSLSSGRGQETQYF.

This clonotype was counted at least ten times. CDR3 DNA: TGCGCCAGCAGCTTGACAGCAGCGAACACCGGGGAGCTGTTTTTT. Translation gives CASSLTAANTGELFF. The V and J genes are TRBV5-1 and TRBJ2-2; the D is unclear. Deletions cut 1 base from V and 0 bases from J, with 7 bases between. Germline V gene data show CDR1 as SGHRS and CDR2 as YFSETQ. The CDR3 runs to 15 residues.